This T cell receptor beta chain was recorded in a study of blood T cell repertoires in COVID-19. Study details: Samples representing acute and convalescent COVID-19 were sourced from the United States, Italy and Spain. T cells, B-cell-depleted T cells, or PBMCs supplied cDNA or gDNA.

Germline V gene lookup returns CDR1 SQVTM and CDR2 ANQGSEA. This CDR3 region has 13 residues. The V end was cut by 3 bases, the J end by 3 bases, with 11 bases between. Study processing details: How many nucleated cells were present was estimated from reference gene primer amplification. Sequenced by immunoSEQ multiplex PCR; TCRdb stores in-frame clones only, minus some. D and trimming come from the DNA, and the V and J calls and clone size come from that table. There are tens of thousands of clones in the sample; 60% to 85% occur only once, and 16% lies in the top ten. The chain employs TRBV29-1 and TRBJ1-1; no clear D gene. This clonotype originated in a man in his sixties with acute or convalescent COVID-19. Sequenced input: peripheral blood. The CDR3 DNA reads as TGCAGCGTTGAGAAGGTTGGAGACACTGAAGCTTTCTTT. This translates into CSVEKVGDTEAFF.